Listed below are T cell receptor beta chains from one sample, sequenced in a study of technical replicates of blood from four donors. Sequencing used immunoSEQ multiplex PCR; TCRdb keeps in-frame clones, though not all of them. This table holds roughly 68,000 clones, around 87% found once. The sample was PBMCs. The receptors derive from a human donor in good health. Some clones in this sample may be carry-over from other donors' samples. The conserved cysteine and the conserved F or W are not part of the CDR3 here. A D gene is named only where the DNA matches it firmly. A row's size may be missing; if present it is once, few, many or a size class.

J gene | D gene | clone size | V gene | CDR3 protein
TRBJ2-5 | . | . | TRBV5-6 | ASSREETQY
TRBJ2-4 | . | . | TRBV5-4 | ASSSVGGLAKNIQY
TRBJ2-1 | TRBD1 | . | TRBV6-6 | ASSDRGSSYNEQF
TRBJ1-6 | . | . | TRBV5-1 | ASSPLGGSGSPLH
TRBJ2-7 | TRBD1 | . | TRBV28 | ASSTTGGYEQY
TRBJ2-1 | . | . | TRBV20-1 | SASRRGEQF
TRBJ2-7 | . | . | TRBV27 | ASREGGGQTYEQY
TRBJ2-7 | TRBD1 | . | TRBV18 | ASSPRQGQPGHEQY
TRBJ1-2 | . | . | TRBV29-1 | STVGGLGYGYT
TRBJ2-7 | TRBD1 | . | TRBV10-3 | AIVDREGYEQY
TRBJ2-5 | . | . | TRBV7-8 | ASSSGLTWVETQY
TRBJ1-1 | . | . | TRBV27 | ASQPRSGTRFPAF
TRBJ1-1 | . | . | TRBV11-2 | ASSLLFVRGDTEAF
TRBJ2-3 | TRBD1 | . | TRBV5-1 | ASSKGQGRDTQY
TRBJ2-1 | TRBD1 | . | TRBV2 | ASIGTGGRWILF
TRBJ2-5 | TRBD2 | . | TRBV2 | ASSERQAGETQY
TRBJ2-1 | . | once | TRBV10-3 | AISPRDSKGEQF
TRBJ2-6 | . | . | TRBV15 | ATNNRAGANVLT
TRBJ2-3 | TRBD2 | . | TRBV7-3 | ASSLNSGGSTDTQY
TRBJ2-7 | . | . | TRBV12-5 | ASGLVLSGDTYEQY
TRBJ2-3 | TRBD2 | . | TRBV4-2 | ASSQEIAGGTDTQY
TRBJ1-5 | . | few | TRBV6-1 | ASSTTGNGQPQH
TRBJ2-1 | . | . | TRBV9 | ASSSLNEQF
TRBJ1-2 | . | . | TRBV5-5 | ASSPQGSTNYGYT
TRBJ2-3 | . | . | TRBV6-4 | ASSDSPRGTLQY
TRBJ1-2 | . | . | TRBV20-1 | SAREGNGYT
TRBJ2-4 | TRBD2 | once | TRBV5-6 | ASSLRASGSSYIQY
TRBJ2-1 | . | . | TRBV15 | ATSNNPTVEQF
TRBJ2-2 | . | . | TRBV11-3 | ASSSRLGLNTGELF
TRBJ2-2 | TRBD1 | . | TRBV4-2 | ASSHVTGGAGGELF
TRBJ1-5 | TRBD1 | . | TRBV18 | ASSPFNGQGGNQPQH
TRBJ1-2 | . | . | TRBV5-4 | ASRGTLTGYGYT
TRBJ2-3 | TRBD1 | . | TRBV5-1 | ASSGGQGALTDTQY
TRBJ2-7 | TRBD1 | . | TRBV6-5 | ASSVQGEYEQY
TRBJ2-3 | . | . | TRBV7-3 | ASSNSGVQY
TRBJ1-1 | TRBD1 | . | TRBV30 | AWENRGGTEAF
TRBJ2-1 | . | . | TRBV4-3 | ASSQEPISGVGEQF
TRBJ2-3 | TRBD2 | . | TRBV5-6 | ASSLASGRGKDTQY
TRBJ2-1 | . | few | TRBV27 | ASSPRQFAGSFSNEQF
TRBJ1-1 | . | . | TRBV5-1 | ASSPYPGAPNTEAF